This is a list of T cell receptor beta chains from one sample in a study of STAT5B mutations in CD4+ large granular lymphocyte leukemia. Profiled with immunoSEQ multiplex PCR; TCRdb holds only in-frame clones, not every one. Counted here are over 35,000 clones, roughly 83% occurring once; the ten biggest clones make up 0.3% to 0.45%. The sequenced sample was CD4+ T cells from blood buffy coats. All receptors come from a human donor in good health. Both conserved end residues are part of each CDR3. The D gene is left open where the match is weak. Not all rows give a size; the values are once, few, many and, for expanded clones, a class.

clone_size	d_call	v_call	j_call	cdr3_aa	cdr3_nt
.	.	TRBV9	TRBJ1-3	CASSGSKNTIYF	TGTGCCAGCAGCGGGTCAAAGAACACCATATATTTT
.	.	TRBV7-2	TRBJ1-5	CASSSHLFGVDQPQHF	TGTGCCAGCAGCTCCCATCTTTTTGGGGTGGATCAGCCCCAGCATTTT
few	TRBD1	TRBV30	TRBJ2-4	CAWGGQGENIQYF	TGTGCCTGGGGTGGACAGGGGGAGAACATTCAGTACTTC
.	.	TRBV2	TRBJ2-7	CASTEELASEQYF	TGTGCCAGCACCGAGGAACTAGCAAGCGAGCAGTACTTC
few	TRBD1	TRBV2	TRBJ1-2	CASTGQGAAGYTF	TGTGCCAGCACTGGACAGGGGGCAGCGGGCTACACCTTC
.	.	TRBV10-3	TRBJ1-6	CAVPYRDTRSPLHF	TGTGCCGTACCGTACAGGGACACACGATCACCCCTCCACTTT
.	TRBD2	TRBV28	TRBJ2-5	CASSPRLAGVETQYF	TGTGCCAGCAGTCCCCGACTAGCGGGGGTTGAGACCCAGTACTTC
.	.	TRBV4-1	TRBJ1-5	CASSQDNLAGYQPQHF	TGCGCCAGCAGCCAAGATAATCTGGCGGGCTATCAGCCCCAGCATTTT
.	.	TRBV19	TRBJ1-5	CASSIDQGRAQPQHF	TGTGCCAGTAGTATAGACCAGGGGAGGGCTCAGCCCCAGCATTTT
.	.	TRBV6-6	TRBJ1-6	CASSSPSSNSPLHF	TGTGCCAGCAGTTCCCCCAGTTCAAATTCACCCCTCCACTTT
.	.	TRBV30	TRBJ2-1	CAWISGVEQFF	TGTGCCTGGATCTCAGGGGTAGAGCAGTTCTTC
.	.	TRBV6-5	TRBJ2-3	CASSWGSEADTQYF	TGTGCCAGCAGTTGGGGGTCTGAAGCAGATACGCAGTATTTT
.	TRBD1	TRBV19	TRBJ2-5	CASSIVGQGNQETQYF	TGTGCCAGTAGTATAGTGGGACAGGGAAACCAAGAGACCCAGTACTTC
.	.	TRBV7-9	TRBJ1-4	CASSLNPQATEKLFF	TGTGCCAGCAGCTTAAACCCACAGGCGACCGAAAAACTGTTTTTT
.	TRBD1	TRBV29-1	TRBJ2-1	CSARTGDWNEQFF	TGCAGCGCGAGAACAGGGGATTGGAATGAGCAGTTCTTC
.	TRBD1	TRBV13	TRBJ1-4	CASSGGQKNEKLFF	TGTGCCAGCAGCGGGGGACAGAAGAATGAAAAACTGTTTTTT
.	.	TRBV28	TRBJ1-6	CASRGPFTLHF	TGTGCCAGCAGGGGGCCCTTTACCCTCCACTTT
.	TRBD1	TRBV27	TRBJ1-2	CASSEGTGKANYGYTF	TGTGCCAGCAGTGAAGGGACAGGGAAAGCTAACTATGGCTACACCTTC
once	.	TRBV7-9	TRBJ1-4	CASSLVAFPTNEKLFF	TGTGCCAGCAGCTTAGTTGCGTTTCCCACTAATGAAAAACTGTTTTTT
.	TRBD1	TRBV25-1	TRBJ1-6	CASSDDRGDFNNSPLHF	TGTGCCAGCAGTGACGACAGGGGGGATTTCAATAATTCACCCCTCCACTTT
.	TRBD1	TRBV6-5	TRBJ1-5	CASSSTGDQPQHF	TGTGCCAGCAGTTCAACAGGGGATCAGCCCCAGCATTTT
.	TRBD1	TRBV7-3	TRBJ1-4	CASSATGQGNEKLFF	TGTGCCAGCAGCGCGACGGGACAGGGGAATGAAAAACTGTTTTTT
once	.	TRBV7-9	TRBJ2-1	CASSLNSLAGRYSEQFF	TGTGCCAGCAGCTTAAATTCTTTGGCAGGGAGATATAGTGAGCAGTTCTTC
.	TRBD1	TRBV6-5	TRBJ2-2	CASSNRQGASGELFF	TGTGCCAGCAGTAACAGACAGGGGGCATCCGGGGAGCTGTTTTTT
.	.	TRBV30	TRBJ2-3	CAWSQRGRDTQYF	TGTGCCTGGAGCCAGAGGGGCCGGGATACGCAGTATTTT
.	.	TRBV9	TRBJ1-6	CASSVRWGFDSPLHF	TGTGCCAGCAGCGTACGGTGGGGTTTCGATTCACCCCTCCACTTT
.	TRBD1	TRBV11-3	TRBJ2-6	CASSRGQDYSGANVLTF	TGTGCCAGCAGCCGCGGACAGGATTACTCTGGGGCCAACGTCCTGACTTTC
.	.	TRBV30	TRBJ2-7	CAWSSSYEQYF	TGTGCCTGGAGTTCATCCTACGAGCAGTACTTC
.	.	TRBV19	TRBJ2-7	CASSKGRGSHEQYF	TGTGCCAGTAGTAAAGGCAGGGGATCCCACGAGCAGTACTTC
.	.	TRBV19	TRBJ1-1	CASSQQLNTEAFF	TGTGCCAGTAGTCAACAGCTGAACACTGAAGCTTTCTTT
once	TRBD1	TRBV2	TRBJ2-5	CASHRGTVETQYF	TGTGCCAGCCACAGGGGGACAGTCGAGACCCAGTACTTC
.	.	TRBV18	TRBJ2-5	CASSPRGDQETQYF	TGTGCCAGCTCACCACGGGGGGACCAAGAGACCCAGTACTTC
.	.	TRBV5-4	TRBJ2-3	CASSLGTFTRQDTQYF	TGTGCCAGCAGCTTGGGGACTTTCACGCGCCAAGATACGCAGTATTTT
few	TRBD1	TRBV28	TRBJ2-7	CASSPTGGYYEQYF	TGTGCCAGCAGTCCGACAGGGGGGTACTACGAGCAGTACTTC
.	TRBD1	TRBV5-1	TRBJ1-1	CASSSGQAPYSEAFF	TGCGCCAGCAGCTCTGGACAGGCCCCTTATAGTGAAGCTTTCTTT
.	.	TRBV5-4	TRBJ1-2	CASSPSVGGNYGYTF	TGTGCCAGCAGCCCATCAGTGGGCGGGAACTATGGCTACACCTTC
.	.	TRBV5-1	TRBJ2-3	CASSLVVTDTQYF	TGCGCCAGCAGCTTGGTGGTCACAGATACGCAGTATTTT
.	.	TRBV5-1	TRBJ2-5	CASSLGQNQETQYF	TGCGCCAGCAGCTTGGGCCAGAACCAAGAGACCCAGTACTTC
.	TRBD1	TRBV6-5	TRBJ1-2	CASSYSYDRDGYTF	TGTGCCAGCAGTTACTCCTACGACAGGGATGGCTACACCTTC
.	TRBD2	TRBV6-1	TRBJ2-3	CASSDSTSGSRNTQYF	TGTGCCAGCAGTGATTCCACTAGCGGGAGTAGGAATACGCAGTATTTT
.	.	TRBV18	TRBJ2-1	CASSHRTHYNEQFF	TGTGCCAGCTCACACAGGACCCACTACAATGAGCAGTTCTTC
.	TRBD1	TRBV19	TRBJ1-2	CASSTPNRGGYTF	TGTGCCAGTAGTACCCCGAACAGGGGCGGCTACACCTTC
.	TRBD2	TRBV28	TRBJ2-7	CASRRTSGVYEQYF	TGTGCCAGCAGGAGGACTAGCGGGGTTTACGAGCAGTACTTC
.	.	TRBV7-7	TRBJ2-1	CASSLAGTTSDEQFF	TGTGCCAGCAGCTTAGCGGGAACCACTAGTGACGAGCAGTTCTTC
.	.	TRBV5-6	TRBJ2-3	CASSSQLADTQYF	TGTGCCAGCAGCTCTCAATTAGCAGATACGCAGTATTTT
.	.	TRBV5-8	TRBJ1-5	CASSLAGQSSNQPQHF	TGTGCCAGCAGCTTAGCTGGGCAGTCTAGCAATCAGCCCCAGCATTTT
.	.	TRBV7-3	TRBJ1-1	CASSRILNTEAFF	TGTGCCAGCAGCCGGATCTTGAACACTGAAGCTTTCTTT
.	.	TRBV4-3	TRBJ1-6	CASRQDPGAGNSPLHF	TGCGCCAGCAGGCAAGACCCCGGGGCTGGTAATTCACCCCTCCACTTT